This TCR beta chain was captured by sequencing in a study of Ad26.COV2.S vaccination and SARS-CoV-2 variants. Specified treatment: 15 to 20 received Ad26.COV2.S at low or high dose, single or two shots; 5 received placebo; per-sample allocation not given. Specimens were obtained on day 63 following the first vaccine or placebo injection. The donor's status was that of an adult aged 18-55 years in Boston. Overall study results and limits: Similar non-spike TCR breadth was seen in vaccine and placebo recipients. Measures of TCR breadth and depth may have fallen short of total T cell responses.

Of note for this clone: The antigen is undetermined.

Assay: immunoSEQ multiplex PCR; the TCRdb copy retains only in-frame clones and omits some. Seen here are about 400,000 clones, 83% observed once, and the top ten hold about 7.1%. The CDR3 has 14 amino acids. Between the trimmed V and J ends, which lost 4 bases and 0 bases, there was a span of 7 bases. Per germline, CDR1 LGHDT and CDR2 YNNKEL (reference sequence). Sequenced material: peripheral blood, taken in a trial of Ad26.COV2.S vaccine versus placebo. The rearrangement joins TRBV3-1 (or the pseudogene TRBV3-2) to TRBJ2-1, with D hard to call. This sequence originates from a person aged 18-65 years who received the Ad26.COV2.S COVID-19 vaccine or a placebo. Here the CDR3 DNA reads TGTGCCAGCAGCCTCCTTCCCTCCTACAATGAGCAGTTCTTC. Residues: CASSLLPSYNEQFF.